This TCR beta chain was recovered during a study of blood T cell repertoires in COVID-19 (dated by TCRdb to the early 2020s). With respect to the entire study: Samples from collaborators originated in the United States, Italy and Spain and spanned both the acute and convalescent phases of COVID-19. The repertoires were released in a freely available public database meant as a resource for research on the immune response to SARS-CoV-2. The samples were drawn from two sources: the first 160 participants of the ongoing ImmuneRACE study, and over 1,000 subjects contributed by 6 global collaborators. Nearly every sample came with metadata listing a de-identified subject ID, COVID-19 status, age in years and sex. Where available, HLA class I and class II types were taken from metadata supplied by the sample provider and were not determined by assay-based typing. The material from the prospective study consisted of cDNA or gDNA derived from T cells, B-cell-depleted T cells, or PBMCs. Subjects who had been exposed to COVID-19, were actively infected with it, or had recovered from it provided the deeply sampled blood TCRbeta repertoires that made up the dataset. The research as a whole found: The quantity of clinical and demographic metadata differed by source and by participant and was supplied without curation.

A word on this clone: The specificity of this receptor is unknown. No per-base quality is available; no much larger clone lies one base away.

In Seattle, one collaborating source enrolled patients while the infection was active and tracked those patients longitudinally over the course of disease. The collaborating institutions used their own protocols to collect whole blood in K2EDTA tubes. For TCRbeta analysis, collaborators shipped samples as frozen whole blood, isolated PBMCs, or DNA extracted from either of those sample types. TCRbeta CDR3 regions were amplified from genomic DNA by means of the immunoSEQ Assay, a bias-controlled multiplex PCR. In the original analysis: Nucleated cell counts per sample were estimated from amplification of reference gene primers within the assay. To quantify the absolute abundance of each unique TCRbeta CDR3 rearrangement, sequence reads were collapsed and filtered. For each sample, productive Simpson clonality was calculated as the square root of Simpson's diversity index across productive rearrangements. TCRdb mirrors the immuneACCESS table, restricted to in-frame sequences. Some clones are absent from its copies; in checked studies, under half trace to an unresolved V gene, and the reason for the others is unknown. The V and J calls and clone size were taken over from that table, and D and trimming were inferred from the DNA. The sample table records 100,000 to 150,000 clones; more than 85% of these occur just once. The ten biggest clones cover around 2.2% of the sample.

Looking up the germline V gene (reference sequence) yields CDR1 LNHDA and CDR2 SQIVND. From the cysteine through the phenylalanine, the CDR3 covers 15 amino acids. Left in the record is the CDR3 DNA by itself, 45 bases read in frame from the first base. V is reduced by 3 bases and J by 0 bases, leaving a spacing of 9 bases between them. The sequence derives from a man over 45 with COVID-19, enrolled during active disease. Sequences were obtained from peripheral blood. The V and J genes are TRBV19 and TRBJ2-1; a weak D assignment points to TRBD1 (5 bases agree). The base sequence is TGTGCCAGTAGTATTGGGGCCGACTCCTACAATGAGCAGTTCTTC. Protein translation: CASSIGADSYNEQFF.